Listed here are 21 T cell receptor beta chains from one sample, sequenced in a study of shared clonotypes between healthy human individuals. Here immunoSEQ multiplex PCR was the method, and the copy in TCRdb shows in-frame clones only, minus some. The repertoire holds 1.5 million to 2.5 million clones, with about 95% as singletons. CD45RO-negative CD8 cells positively selected for CCR7 made up the naive population, which excluded terminally differentiated effector memory CD45RA+ cells. The sequencing sample was made of naive CD8+ T cells sorted from blood. These receptors were collected from a man younger than 30 in good health.

The V and J genes are TRBV9 and TRBJ2-5, with unresolved D. Germline V gene lookup returns CDR1 SGDLS and CDR2 YYNGEE. Deletions cut 0 bases from V and 6 bases from J, with 12 bases between. The CDR3 has 14 amino acids. CDR3 bases: TGTGCCAGCAGCGTAGAGGACCTCGGGCAGACCCAGTACTTC. It is translated as CASSVEDLGQTQYF. Variable domain in full (rest from reference TRBV9 and TRBJ2-5): DSGVTQTPKHLITATGQRVTLRCSPRSGDLSVYWYQQSLDQGLQFLIQYYNGEERAKGNILERFSAQQFPDLHSELNLSSLELGDSALYFCASSVEDLGQTQYFGPGTRLLVL.

DNA for the CDR3: TGTGCCAGCATCCCCGTGTGGTCTGGAAACACCATATATTTT. This translates into CASIPVWSGNTIYF. V and J are TRBV6-1 and TRBJ1-3; no clear D. V was cut by 7 bases and J by 1 base, with 11 bases left in between. Germline V lookup: CDR1 MNHNS, CDR2 SASEGT. The CDR3 covers 14 residues.

The chain employs TRBV19 and TRBJ1-5; D unclear. V shed 0 bases and J shed 5 bases, with 8 bases lying between them. The CDR3 is made up of 14 amino acids. The V gene's germline CDR1 is LNHDA and CDR2 SQIVND (reference sequence). The CDR3 DNA is TGTGCCAGTAGTATAGAGAGGGCGGATCAGCCCCAGCATTTT. It encodes CASSIERADQPQHF.

This sequence joins TRBV13 and TRBJ2-7; maybe TRBD1 (5 bases). The V end was cut by 5 bases, the J end by 8 bases, with 19 bases between. Germline lookup yields CDR1 PRHDT and CDR2 FYEKMQ (reference sequence). The CDR3 sequence is 14 residues long. The CDR3 DNA reads TGTGCCAGCAGCAGCCGACAGAGCGTGGGTCAGCAGTACTTC. Protein sequence: CASSSRQSVGQQYF.

V and J are TRBV9 and TRBJ2-7; 11 nucleotides align to TRBD2. Trimming cost V 0 bases and J 5 bases; bases outside gene matches: 4. The germline V gene has CDR1 SGDLS and CDR2 YYNGEE. There are 15 residues in the CDR3. The CDR3 region is CASSVGTSGSNEQYF. CDR3 in DNA: TGTGCCAGCAGCGTAGGCACTAGCGGGAGTAACGAGCAGTACTTC.

The chain carries TRBV13 and TRBJ2-1; 9 nucleotides match TRBD2. CDR3 length: 15 amino acids. The V gene's germline CDR1 is PRHDT and CDR2 FYEKMQ (reference sequence). The trim removed 2 bases at V and 9 bases at J, leaving 8 bases unmatched. CDR3 sequence: CASSLRLAGDLEQFF. The CDR3 nucleotides are TGTGCCAGCAGCTTAAGGTTAGCGGGGGATCTTGAGCAGTTCTTC.

The V and J genes are TRBV7-9 and TRBJ1-6, with 7 bases that match TRBD1. Germline lookup yields CDR1 SEHNR and CDR2 FQNEAQ (reference sequence). The CDR3 loop spans 14 amino acids. V lost 8 bases and J lost 12; bases outside the gene matches: 13. The CDR3 coding sequence is TGTGCCAGCGCACCAGGGACAGCAAGCGGACCCCTCCACTTT. This gives the protein CASAPGTASGPLHF.

The chain links TRBV15 to TRBJ1-5, with a possible D match to TRBD1 (6 bases). CDR1 and CDR2 (germline): LNHNV, YYDKDF (reference sequence). There are 15 residues in the CDR3. The V and J ends lost 4 bases and 1 base respectively, with 11 bases between them. Here the CDR3 reads CATSTGTLSNQPQHF. The CDR3 DNA reads TGTGCCACCAGCACCGGGACACTGAGCAATCAGCCCCAGCATTTT. Supplemented by reference TRBV15 and TRBJ1-5, the full variable domain reads DAMVIQNPRYQVTQFGKPVTLSCSQTLNHNVMYWYQQKSSQAPKLLFHYYDKDFNNEADTPDNFQSRRPNTSFCFLDIRSPGLGDTAMYLCATSTGTLSNQPQHFGDGTRLSIL.

The V gene is TRBV9, the J gene TRBJ1-2; maybe TRBD1 (5 bases). There are 13 residues in the CDR3. Germline V gene sequence: CDR1 SGDLS, CDR2 YYNGEE. V lost 4 bases, J lost 6 bases, and 13 bases lay in between. The CDR3 DNA sequence: TGTGCCAGCAGCTTCGGGGGGAGTGATGGCTACACCTTC. The encoded protein is CASSFGGSDGYTF.

V and J are TRBV9 and TRBJ2-7; the D is unclear. The germline gives CDR1 SGDLS, CDR2 YYNGEE. This CDR3 comprises 12 residues. V lost 3 bases and J 5 bases, leaving 9 bases between the germline ends. The CDR3 bases are TGTGCCAGCAGCGCCTCTAGGGACGAGCAGTACTTC. Its protein is CASSASRDEQYF.

For this clone: At the DNA level, this CDR3 is encoded by other sequences in the same sample as well. The chain links TRBV9 to TRBJ2-1, with D possibly being TRBD2 (6 bases). The CDR3 consists of 11 residues. The germline V gene has CDR1 SGDLS and CDR2 YYNGEE. V lost 3 bases to trimming and J lost 8 bases, with 6 bases between them. The DNA of the CDR3 is TGTGCCAGCAGCGCGGGGGATGAGCAGTTCTTC. Protein product: CASSAGDEQFF.

The gene calls are TRBV10-2 and TRBJ2-7, with D perhaps matching TRBD2 (7 bases). Germline CDR1 is WSHSY and CDR2 is SAAADI. Trimming shortened V by 5 bases and J by 4 bases, and 12 bases separated the two germline ends. The CDR3 runs 13 residues. CDR3 nucleotides: TGCGCCAGCAGTCCGGGGGGCTCTTACGAGCAGTACTTC. Protein sequence: CASSPGGSYEQYF.

The chain links TRBV11-2 to TRBJ1-1; 10 nucleotides agree with TRBD1. The CDR3 consists of 15 residues. CDR1 is SGHAT, CDR2 FQNNGV, per germline. J gave up 6 bases and V 6 bases, and 10 bases lay outside the gene matches. CDR3 in amino acids: CASSSPGQGSPEAFF. In DNA form, the CDR3 reads TGTGCCAGCAGTTCGCCGGGACAGGGGTCGCCTGAAGCTTTCTTT.

V and J are TRBV7-9 and TRBJ2-7; 12 positions agree with TRBD1. The CDR3 runs 16 residues. Germline-derived CDR1 and CDR2 are SEHNR and FQNEAQ (reference sequence). V lost 0 bases, J lost 6 bases, and 6 bases stayed unmatched. CDR3 sequence reads: CASSLAKGQGAGEQYF. The DNA of the CDR3 is TGTGCCAGCAGCTTAGCGAAGGGACAGGGGGCGGGCGAGCAGTACTTC.

The chain links TRBV4-3 to TRBJ2-7; D not resolved. The germline gives CDR1 LGHNA, CDR2 YSLEER. V was pared by 5 bases and J by 4 bases, with 12 bases between. The CDR3 is 13 residues long. The CDR3 nucleotides are TGCGCCAGCAGCTCTTGGGTTTCTTACGAGCAGTACTTC. Protein product: CASSSWVSYEQYF.

This chain links TRBV27 with TRBJ2-3, with 14 nucleotides matching TRBD2. The CDR3 loop spans 17 amino acids. Germline V gene lookup returns CDR1 MNHEY and CDR2 SMNVEV (reference sequence). Unmatched junction bases numbered 6, after V lost 6 bases and J lost 1 base. The CDR3 loop is CASSPLTSGGGTDTQYF. The DNA for the CDR3 is TGTGCCAGCAGCCCCCTGACTAGCGGGGGGGGCACAGATACGCAGTATTTT.

The chain joins TRBV6-5 to TRBJ2-7; 9 bases map to TRBD2. The length of the CDR3 is 14 residues. V dropped 6 bases and J dropped 6; count of bases not matched to a gene: 9. Germline CDR1 MNHEY, CDR2 SVGAGI. CDR3 loop: CASSHLSGSTEQYF. The CDR3 nucleotides are TGTGCCAGCAGCCACCTTAGCGGGAGTACCGAGCAGTACTTC.

This chain links TRBV5-5 with TRBJ2-7, with D perhaps TRBD2 (6 bases). The V gene's germline CDR1 is SGHKS and CDR2 YYEKEE (reference sequence). Trimming cost V 5 bases and J 6 bases, with 15 bases left between them. CDR3 size: 13 residues. Written as DNA, the CDR3 is TGTGCCAGCAGTCTACGGGAGTTAGTCGAGCAGTACTTC. Its translation is CASSLRELVEQYF.

The chain has TRBV7-3 and TRBJ2-2, with a possible D match to TRBD2 (6 bases). The germline CDR1 and CDR2 sequences are SGHTA and FQGTGA. The CDR3 sequence is 17 residues long. V was cut by 0 bases and J by 1 base, with 12 bases left in between. The CDR3 coding sequence is TGTGCCAGCAGCTTAACGTTAGGCGGGATGAACACCGGGGAGCTGTTTTTT. This gives the protein CASSLTLGGMNTGELFF.

This clone has a single count. CDR3 nucleotides: TGTGCCAGCAGCTTGCCTAGCGGGAGCCAAGAGACCCAGTACTTC. This sequence encodes CASSLPSGSQETQYF. The chain joins TRBV5-4 to TRBJ2-5, with 10 bases identical to TRBD2. This CDR3 contains 15 residues. V dropped 1 base and J dropped 1; count of bases not matched to a gene: 1. Germline V gene sequence: CDR1 SGHNT, CDR2 YYREEE (reference sequence).

V usage is TRBV9 and J usage is TRBJ2-3; D gene ambiguous. The CDR3 has 16 residues. The germline V gene has CDR1 SGDLS and CDR2 YYNGEE. Trimming pared 4 bases from V and 4 bases from J, leaving 19 bases between. CDR3: CASSPDGDGEADTQYF. The DNA for the CDR3 is TGTGCCAGCAGCCCAGATGGTGACGGCGAGGCAGATACGCAGTATTTT.